This T cell receptor beta chain originates from a study of human T cells and chemical hapten exposure. About the study: 2% DPC was applied to around 2 cm by around 2 cm of upper inner arm skin for sensitization.

This clonotype was found many times. Its antigen remains unknown. The CDR3 contains 14 residues. The V segment lost 4 bases and the J segment 5 bases; nucleotides outside the gene matches: 2. CDR1 and CDR2 (germline): SGHRS, YFSETQ. TCRdb redid the calling of the RACE reads with MiXCR, one entry per CDR3 protein. The sample has 35,000 to 40,000 distinct CDR3 sequences; more than 10% are singletons. Study findings and constraints: Sensitizing with DPC caused no change in TCRs above 1 in 1000 frequency.

The time point: pre-sensitization, week 0. Specified treatment: therapeutic diphenylcyclopropenone sensitization with weekly scalp DPC. Unseparated into fractions, whole blood served as the source from which total RNA was extracted. At patch-test visits, sampling came before the patch test. Donors, patients with alopecia ranging from 18 to 70 years old and judged suitable for DPC, provided samples. The material sequenced was whole blood, taken in connection with sensitization to the hapten diphenylcyclopropenone (DPC). The source is a woman aged 40 to 49 with alopecia areata. Some clones in this sample may be carry-over from other donors' samples. This chain connects TRBV5-1 to TRBJ2-2, with TRBD2 matching over 10 bases. CDR3 protein: CASSLLAGTGELFF. As DNA, the CDR3 is TGCGCCAGCAGCCTACTAGCGGGGACCGGGGAGCTGTTTTTT.